Below are 16 T cell receptor beta chains sequenced from a single sample in a study of T cell responses to AZD1222 COVID-19 vaccine. Assay: immunoSEQ multiplex PCR; the TCRdb copy retains only in-frame clones and omits some. The table lists 130,000 to 150,000 clones, just over 90% of them singletons. Sequenced material: peripheral blood, taken on day 0 of AZD1222 vaccination. The receptors originated from an adult in good health.

This chain links TRBV30 with TRBJ1-4; no reliable D call. Trimming shortened V by 1 base and J by 6 bases, and 9 bases separated the two germline ends. The CDR3 sequence is 13 residues long. Looked up from germline, CDR1 is GTSNPN and CDR2 is SVGIG (reference sequence). The CDR3 coding sequence is TGTGCCTGGAGTGACAGCCTCCATGAAAAACTGTTTTTT. It codes for CAWSDSLHEKLFF.

CDR3 region: CASKLLTVYNSPLHF. CDR3 bases: TGTGCCAGCAAACTTCTGACAGTATATAATTCACCCCTCCACTTT. The chain uses TRBV6-6 and TRBJ1-6, with a tentative D call TRBD1 (5 bases). Germline V CDR1 and CDR2: MNHNY, SVGAGI (reference sequence). The CDR3 is 15 amino acids. Trimming took 7 bases from V and 4 from J, leaving 14 bases between them.

V gene TRBV7-9 combines with J gene TRBJ1-5; 9 nucleotides align to TRBD1. There are 15 residues in the CDR3. Germline lookup yields CDR1 SEHNR and CDR2 FQNEAQ (reference sequence). Unmatched junction bases numbered 4, after V lost 4 bases and J lost 3 bases. The CDR3: CASSSWTGANQPQHF. As DNA, the CDR3 is TGTGCCAGCAGCTCCTGGACAGGGGCCAATCAGCCCCAGCATTTT. Full variable domain (outside the CDR3, taken from reference TRBV7-9 and TRBJ1-5): DTGVSQNPRHKITKRGQNVTFRCDPISEHNRLYWYRQTLGQGPEFLTYFQNEAQLEKSRLLSDRFSAERPKGSFSTLEIQRTEQGDSAMYLCASSSWTGANQPQHFGDGTRLSIL.

J is TRBJ2-1 and V is TRBV14; maybe TRBD2 (5 bases). The CDR3 totals 13 residues. Germline CDR1 is SGHDN and CDR2 is FVKESK. V shed 2 bases and J shed 6 bases, with 8 bases lying between them. In DNA form, the CDR3 reads TGTGCCAGCAGCCAAAGCCGGGGCAATGAGCAGTTCTTC. Translated: CASSQSRGNEQFF. Variable domain in full (rest from reference TRBV14 and TRBJ2-1): EAGVTQFPSHSVIEKGQTVTLRCDPISGHDNLYWYRRVMGKEIKFLLHFVKESKQDESGMPNNRFLAERTGGTYSTLKVQPAELEDSGVYFCASSQSRGNEQFFGPGTRLTVL.

V is TRBV19 and J is TRBJ2-5; TRBD1 is a possible D gene (6 bases). The CDR3 length is 14 residues. Per germline, CDR1 LNHDA and CDR2 SQIVND (reference sequence). V was cut by 1 base and J by 7 bases, with 13 bases left in between. The CDR3 sequence is CASSIVGATGTQYF. The CDR3 DNA reads TGTGCCAGTAGTATAGTGGGGGCCACGGGGACCCAGTACTTC.

J is TRBJ1-5 and V is TRBV27; 7 bases match TRBD1. The germline V gene has CDR1 MNHEY and CDR2 SMNVEV (reference sequence). This CDR3 is built from 15 residues. J was trimmed by 2 bases and V by 3 bases; bases with no gene match: 4. The CDR3 protein is CASSFGGQRNQPQHF. The CDR3 DNA follows: TGTGCCAGCAGTTTTGGGGGACAGCGCAATCAGCCCCAGCATTTT.

The chain couples TRBV5-4 to TRBJ2-7; D is unclear. With 0 bases removed from V and 3 bases from J, the gap between germline ends came to 16 bases. Per the germline V gene, CDR1 is SGHNT and CDR2 is YYREEE (reference sequence). The CDR3 loop spans 16 amino acids. CDR3 nucleotide sequence: TGTGCCAGCAGCTTGGGGTATTCGGCAAGATACTACGAGCAGTACTTC. It specifies CASSLGYSARYYEQYF.

V gene TRBV9 combines with J gene TRBJ1-1; no reliable D call. Deletions cut 0 bases from V and 2 bases from J, with 8 bases between. Germline loops: CDR1 SGDLS, CDR2 YYNGEE. The CDR3 sequence is 14 residues long. The CDR3 region has the DNA TGTGCCAGCAGCGTAGGGAGAGATAACACTGAAGCTTTCTTT. Protein product: CASSVGRDNTEAFF.

This sequence joins TRBV24-1 and TRBJ2-3, with 7 bases matching TRBD2. Germline V gives CDR1 KGHDR, CDR2 SFDVKD. The CDR3 totals 15 residues. The trim removed 3 bases at V and 6 bases at J, leaving 8 bases unmatched. For the CDR3, the DNA is TGTGCCACCAGTGATGGGGGGGGATTGAGGGATACGCAGTATTTT. Its protein is CATSDGGGLRDTQYF.

This chain joins TRBV5-1 and TRBJ1-1, with 7 bases aligning to TRBD1. Germline V CDR1 and CDR2: SGHRS, YFSETQ. With V trimmed by 4 bases and J by 1 base, 13 bases remained unmatched. The CDR3 contains 17 residues. The CDR3 sequence is CASSGKTRGPENTEAFF. The CDR3 DNA follows: TGCGCCAGCAGCGGAAAAACAAGGGGGCCGGAGAACACTGAAGCTTTCTTT.

The chain couples TRBV5-6 to TRBJ2-1; D possibly matches TRBD1 or TRBD2 (7 bases each). V was clipped by 1 base and J by 7 bases, with 18 bases between them. Germline-derived CDR1 and CDR2 are SGHDT and YYEEEE. This CDR3 spans 16 amino acids. The CDR3 spells CASSLQGGIYMNEQFF. The CDR3 DNA is TGTGCCAGCAGCTTGCAGGGGGGGATTTACATGAATGAGCAGTTCTTC.

This clone was observed a few times. The chain links TRBV7-9 to TRBJ2-5, with D perhaps TRBD1 (6 bases). CDR3 length: 16 amino acids. V lost 5 bases and J 1 base, leaving 17 bases between the germline ends. Germline CDR1 is SEHNR and CDR2 is FQNEAQ (reference sequence). Written as DNA, the CDR3 is TGTGCCAGCAGCCTCTCGTGGGACACCATCCAAGAGACCCAGTACTTC. Translated: CASSLSWDTIQETQYF. The full variable domain, its missing parts supplied by reference TRBV7-9 and TRBJ2-5, is DTGVSQNPRHKITKRGQNVTFRCDPISEHNRLYWYRQTLGQGPEFLTYFQNEAQLEKSRLLSDRFSAERPKGSFSTLEIQRTEQGDSAMYLCASSLSWDTIQETQYFGPGTRLLVL.

The chain carries TRBV7-9 and TRBJ1-1; D gene uncertain. This CDR3 comprises 14 residues. Germline assignment: CDR1 SEHNR and CDR2 FQNEAQ (reference sequence). Trimming cost V 5 bases and J 7 bases, with 17 bases left between them. CDR3: CASSRMVEVDEAFF. The CDR3 region has the DNA TGTGCCAGCAGCCGCATGGTAGAAGTGGATGAAGCTTTCTTT.

The chain joins TRBV18 to TRBJ1-1; D is ambiguous. Germline loops: CDR1 KGHSH, CDR2 LQKENI. This CDR3 contains 15 residues. Trimming took 3 bases from V and 2 from J, leaving 13 bases between them. The CDR3 DNA reads as TGTGCCAGCTCACCTTCCCCTAGGGTTAACACTGAAGCTTTCTTT. It specifies CASSPSPRVNTEAFF. Together with reference TRBV18 and TRBJ1-1, the CDR3 gives the full variable domain: NAGVMQNPRHLVRRRGQEARLRCSPMKGHSHVYWYRQLPEEGLKFMVYLQKENIIDESGMPKERFSAEFPKEGPSILRIQQVVRGDSAAYFCASSPSPRVNTEAFFGQGTRLTVV.

CDR3 residues: CASSELPIYNEQFF. CDR3 DNA: TGTGCCAGCAGTGAATTACCCATCTACAATGAGCAGTTCTTC. The chain is built from TRBV2 and TRBJ2-1; no reliable D call. Per the germline V gene, CDR1 is SNHLY and CDR2 is FYNNEI. This CDR3 region has 14 residues. Trimming stripped 2 bases from V and 3 bases from J, with 8 bases between.

The chain is built from TRBV15 and TRBJ2-7; TRBD2 matches at 9 bases. Trimming took 0 bases from V and 2 from J; bases not matched to a gene: 5. The CDR3 length is 16 residues. Germline-derived CDR1 and CDR2 are LNHNV and YYDKDF (reference sequence). The CDR3: CATSRDRPSGTYEQYF. The CDR3 bases are TGTGCCACCAGCAGAGATCGGCCTAGCGGGACCTACGAGCAGTACTTC.